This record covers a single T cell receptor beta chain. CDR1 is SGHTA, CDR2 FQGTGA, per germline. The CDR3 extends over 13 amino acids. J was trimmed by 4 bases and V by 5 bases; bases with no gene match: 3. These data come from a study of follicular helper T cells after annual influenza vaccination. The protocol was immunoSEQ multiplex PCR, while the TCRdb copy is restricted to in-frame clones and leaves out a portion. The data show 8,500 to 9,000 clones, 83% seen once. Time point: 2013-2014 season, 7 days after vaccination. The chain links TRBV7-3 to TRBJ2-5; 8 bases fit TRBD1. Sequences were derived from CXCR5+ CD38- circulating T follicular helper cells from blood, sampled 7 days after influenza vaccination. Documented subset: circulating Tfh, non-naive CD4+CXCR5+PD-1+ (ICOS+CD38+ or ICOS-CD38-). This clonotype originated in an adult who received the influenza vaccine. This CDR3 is CASSPTGGETQYF. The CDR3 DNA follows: TGTGCCAGCAGCCCTACAGGGGGAGAGACCCAGTACTTC.